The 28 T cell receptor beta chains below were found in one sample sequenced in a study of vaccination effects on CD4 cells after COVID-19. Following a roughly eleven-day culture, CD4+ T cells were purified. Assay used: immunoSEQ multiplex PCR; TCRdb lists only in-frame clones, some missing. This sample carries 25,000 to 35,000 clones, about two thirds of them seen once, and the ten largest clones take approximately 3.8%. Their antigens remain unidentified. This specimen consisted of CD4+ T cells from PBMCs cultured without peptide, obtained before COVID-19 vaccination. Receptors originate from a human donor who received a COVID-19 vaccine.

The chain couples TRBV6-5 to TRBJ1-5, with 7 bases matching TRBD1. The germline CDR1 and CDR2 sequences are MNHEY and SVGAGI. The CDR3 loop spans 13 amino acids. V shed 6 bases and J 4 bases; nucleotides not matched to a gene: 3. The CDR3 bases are TGTGCCAGCAGGACAGGGTGGAATCAGCCCCAGCATTTT. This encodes CASRTGWNQPQHF.

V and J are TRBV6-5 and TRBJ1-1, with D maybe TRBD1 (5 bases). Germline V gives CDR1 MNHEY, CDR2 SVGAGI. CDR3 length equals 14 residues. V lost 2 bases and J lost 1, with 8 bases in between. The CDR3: CASSYGGGNTEAFF. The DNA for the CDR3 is TGTGCCAGCAGTTACGGGGGGGGGAACACTGAAGCTTTCTTT.

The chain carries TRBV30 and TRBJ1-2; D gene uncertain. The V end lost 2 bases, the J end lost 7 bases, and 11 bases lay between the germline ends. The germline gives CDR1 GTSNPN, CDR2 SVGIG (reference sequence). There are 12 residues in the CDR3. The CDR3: CAWSSSRGGYTF. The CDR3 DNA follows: TGTGCCTGGAGTAGTTCTAGAGGTGGCTACACCTTC.

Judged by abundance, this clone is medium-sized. The CDR3 reads CASSFANEQYF. The DNA for the CDR3 is TGTGCCAGCAGCTTTGCGAACGAGCAGTACTTC. The chain employs TRBV11-2 and TRBJ2-7; no clear D. The V end was cut by 3 bases, the J end by 5 bases, with 5 bases between. This CDR3 has 11 amino acids. CDR1 and CDR2 from the germline V gene are SGHAT and FQNNGV.

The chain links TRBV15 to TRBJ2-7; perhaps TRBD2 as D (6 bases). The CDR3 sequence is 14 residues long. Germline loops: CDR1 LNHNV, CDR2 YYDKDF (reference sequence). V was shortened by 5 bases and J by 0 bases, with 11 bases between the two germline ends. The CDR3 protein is CATSRETSSYEQYF. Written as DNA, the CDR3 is TGTGCCACCAGCCGGGAGACCAGCTCCTACGAGCAGTACTTC.

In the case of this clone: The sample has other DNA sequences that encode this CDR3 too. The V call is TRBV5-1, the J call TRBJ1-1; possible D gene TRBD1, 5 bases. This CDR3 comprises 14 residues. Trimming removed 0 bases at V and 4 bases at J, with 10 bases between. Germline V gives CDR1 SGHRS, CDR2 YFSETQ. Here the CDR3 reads CASSLDPGGTEAFF. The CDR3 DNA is TGCGCCAGCAGCTTGGATCCGGGGGGCACTGAAGCTTTCTTT.

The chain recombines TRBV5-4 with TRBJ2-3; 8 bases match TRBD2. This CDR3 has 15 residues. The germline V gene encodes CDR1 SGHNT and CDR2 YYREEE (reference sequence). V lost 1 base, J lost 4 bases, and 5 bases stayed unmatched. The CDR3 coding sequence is TGTGCCAGCAGCTTGACTACGGGGGGGCCAGATACGCAGTATTTT. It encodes CASSLTTGGPDTQYF.

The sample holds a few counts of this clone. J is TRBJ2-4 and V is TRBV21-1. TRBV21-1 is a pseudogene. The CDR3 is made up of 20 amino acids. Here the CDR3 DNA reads TGTGCCAGCAGCAAAGTTATGATTATAAGACGGATACTAGCCAAAAACATTCAGTACTTC. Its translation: CASSKVMIIRRILAKNIQYF.

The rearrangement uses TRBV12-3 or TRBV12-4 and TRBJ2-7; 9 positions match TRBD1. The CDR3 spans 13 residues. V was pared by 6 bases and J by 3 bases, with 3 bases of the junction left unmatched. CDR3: CASRGDRVYEQYF. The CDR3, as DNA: TGTGCCAGCAGGGGGGACAGGGTCTACGAGCAGTACTTC.

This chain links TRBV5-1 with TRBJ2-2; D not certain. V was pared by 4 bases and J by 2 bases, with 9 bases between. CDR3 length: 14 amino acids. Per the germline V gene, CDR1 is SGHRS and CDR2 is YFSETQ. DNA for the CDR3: TGCGCCAGCAGCGCGACTTTAAACACCGGGGAGCTGTTTTTT. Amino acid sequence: CASSATLNTGELFF.

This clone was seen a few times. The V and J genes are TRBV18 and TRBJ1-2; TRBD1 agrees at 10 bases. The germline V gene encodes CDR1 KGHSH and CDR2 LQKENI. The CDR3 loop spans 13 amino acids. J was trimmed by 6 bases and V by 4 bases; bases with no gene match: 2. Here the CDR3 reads CASSRDRGNGYTF. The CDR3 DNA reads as TGTGCCAGCTCACGGGACAGGGGTAATGGCTACACCTTC. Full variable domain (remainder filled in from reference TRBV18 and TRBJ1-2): NAGVMQNPRHLVRRRGQEARLRCSPMKGHSHVYWYRQLPEEGLKFMVYLQKENIIDESGMPKERFSAEFPKEGPSILRIQQVVRGDSAAYFCASSRDRGNGYTFGSGTRLTVV.

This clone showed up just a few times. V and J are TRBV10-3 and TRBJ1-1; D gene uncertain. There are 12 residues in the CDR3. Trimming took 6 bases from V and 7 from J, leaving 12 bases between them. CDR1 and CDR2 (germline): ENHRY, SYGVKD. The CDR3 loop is CAIRDEGDEAFF. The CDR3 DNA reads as TGTGCCATCAGGGACGAAGGCGATGAAGCTTTCTTT.

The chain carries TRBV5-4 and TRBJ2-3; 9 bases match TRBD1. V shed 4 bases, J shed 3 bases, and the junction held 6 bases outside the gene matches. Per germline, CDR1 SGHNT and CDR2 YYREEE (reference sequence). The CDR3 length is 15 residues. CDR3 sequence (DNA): TGTGCCAGCAGCCTTCCGGGACAGGGTACAGATACGCAGTATTTT. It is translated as CASSLPGQGTDTQYF.

CDR3 protein: CASSTIWGNQPQHF. The CDR3, as DNA: TGTGCCAGCAGTACGATTTGGGGCAATCAGCCCCAGCATTTT. This chain links TRBV27 with TRBJ1-5; D unclear. Germline CDR1 reads MNHEY; CDR2 reads SMNVEV (reference sequence). The CDR3 covers 14 residues. V lost 5 bases to trimming and J lost 2 bases, with 10 bases between them.

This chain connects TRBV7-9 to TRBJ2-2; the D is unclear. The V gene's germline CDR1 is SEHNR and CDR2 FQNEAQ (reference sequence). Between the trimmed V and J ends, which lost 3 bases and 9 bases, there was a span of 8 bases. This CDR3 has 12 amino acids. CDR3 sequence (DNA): TGTGCCAGCAGCTTCATCGTTAGGGAGCTGTTTTTT. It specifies CASSFIVRELFF.

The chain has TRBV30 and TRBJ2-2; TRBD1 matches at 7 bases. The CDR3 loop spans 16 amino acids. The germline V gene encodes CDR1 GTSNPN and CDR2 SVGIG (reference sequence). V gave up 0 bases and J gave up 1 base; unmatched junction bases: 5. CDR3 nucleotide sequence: TGTGCCTGGAGTGTCCCCGGGACAGTGAACACCGGGGAGCTGTTTTTT. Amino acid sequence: CAWSVPGTVNTGELFF.

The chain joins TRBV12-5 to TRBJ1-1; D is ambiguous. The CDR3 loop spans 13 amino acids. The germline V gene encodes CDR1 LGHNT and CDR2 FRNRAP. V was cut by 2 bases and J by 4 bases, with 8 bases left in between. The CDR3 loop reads CASGLQQFTEAFF. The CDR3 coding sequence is TGTGCTAGTGGTTTGCAGCAATTCACTGAAGCTTTCTTT.

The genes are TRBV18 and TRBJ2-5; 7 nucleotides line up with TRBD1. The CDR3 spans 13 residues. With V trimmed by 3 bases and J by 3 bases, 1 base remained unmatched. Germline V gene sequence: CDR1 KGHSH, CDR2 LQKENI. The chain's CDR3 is CASSPDREETQYF. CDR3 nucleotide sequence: TGTGCCAGCTCACCCGACAGGGAAGAGACCCAGTACTTC. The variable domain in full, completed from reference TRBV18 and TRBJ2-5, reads NAGVMQNPRHLVRRRGQEARLRCSPMKGHSHVYWYRQLPEEGLKFMVYLQKENIIDESGMPKERFSAEFPKEGPSILRIQQVVRGDSAAYFCASSPDREETQYFGPGTRLLVL.

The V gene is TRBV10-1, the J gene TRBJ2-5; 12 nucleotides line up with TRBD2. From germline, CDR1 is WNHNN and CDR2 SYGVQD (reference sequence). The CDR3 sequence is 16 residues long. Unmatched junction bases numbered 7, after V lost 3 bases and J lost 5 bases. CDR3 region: CASSEGLAGRGETQYF. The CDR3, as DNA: TGCGCCAGCAGTGAAGGACTAGCGGGAAGAGGGGAGACCCAGTACTTC.

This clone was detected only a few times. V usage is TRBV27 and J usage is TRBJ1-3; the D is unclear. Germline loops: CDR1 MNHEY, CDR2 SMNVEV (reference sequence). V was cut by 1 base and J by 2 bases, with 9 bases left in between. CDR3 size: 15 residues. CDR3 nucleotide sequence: TGTGCCAGCAGTTTATACGGAAGCACTGGAAACACCATATATTTT. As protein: CASSLYGSTGNTIYF.

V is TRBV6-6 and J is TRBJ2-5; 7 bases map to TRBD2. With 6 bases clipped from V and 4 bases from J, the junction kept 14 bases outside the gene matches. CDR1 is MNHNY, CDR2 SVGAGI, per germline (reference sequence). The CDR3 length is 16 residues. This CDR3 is CASRSLPGRGGETQYF. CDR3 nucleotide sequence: TGTGCCAGCAGAAGCCTCCCGGGGAGGGGAGGAGAGACCCAGTACTTC.

This CDR3 is CASRPRQENTEAFF. DNA of the CDR3: TGCGCCAGCAGACCTCGGCAGGAGAACACTGAAGCTTTCTTT. V and J are TRBV5-1 and TRBJ1-1; D is unresolved. Trimming took 5 bases from V and 1 from J, leaving 12 bases between them. Per the germline V gene, CDR1 is SGHRS and CDR2 is YFSETQ. The length of the CDR3 is 14 residues.

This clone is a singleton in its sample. The chain's CDR3 is CAIRGTGGDSYEQYF. The CDR3 coding sequence is TGTGCCATCAGGGGGACAGGCGGGGATTCCTACGAGCAGTACTTC. The genes are TRBV10-3 and TRBJ2-7; 8 positions match TRBD1. This CDR3 has 15 residues. V dropped 6 bases and J dropped 1; count of bases not matched to a gene: 8. Germline V gene sequence: CDR1 ENHRY, CDR2 SYGVKD.

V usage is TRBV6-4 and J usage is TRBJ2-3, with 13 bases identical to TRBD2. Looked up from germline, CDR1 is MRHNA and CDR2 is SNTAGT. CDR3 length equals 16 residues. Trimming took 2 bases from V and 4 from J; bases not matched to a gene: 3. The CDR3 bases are TGTGCCAGCAGTGACGGGGGACTAGCGGGGTCAGATACGCAGTATTTT. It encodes CASSDGGLAGSDTQYF.

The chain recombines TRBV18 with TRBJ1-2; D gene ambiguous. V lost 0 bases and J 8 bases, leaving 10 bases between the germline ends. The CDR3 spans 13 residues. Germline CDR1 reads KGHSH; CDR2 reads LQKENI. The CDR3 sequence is CASSPPAIGGYTF. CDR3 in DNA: TGTGCCAGCTCACCACCGGCGATCGGGGGCTACACCTTC.

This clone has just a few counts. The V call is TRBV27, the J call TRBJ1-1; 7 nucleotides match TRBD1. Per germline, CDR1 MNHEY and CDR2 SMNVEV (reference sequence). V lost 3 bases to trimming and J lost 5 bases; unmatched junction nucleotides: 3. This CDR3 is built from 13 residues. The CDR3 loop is CASSLTGRTEAFF. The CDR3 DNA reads TGTGCCAGCAGTTTGACAGGGAGGACTGAAGCTTTCTTT.

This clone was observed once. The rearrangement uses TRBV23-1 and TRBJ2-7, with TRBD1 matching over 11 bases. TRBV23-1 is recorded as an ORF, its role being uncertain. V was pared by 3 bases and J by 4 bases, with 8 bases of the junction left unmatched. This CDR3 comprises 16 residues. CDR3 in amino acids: CASSHQAGQGGYEQYF. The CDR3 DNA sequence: TGCGCCAGCAGTCACCAAGCGGGACAGGGGGGGTACGAGCAGTACTTC.

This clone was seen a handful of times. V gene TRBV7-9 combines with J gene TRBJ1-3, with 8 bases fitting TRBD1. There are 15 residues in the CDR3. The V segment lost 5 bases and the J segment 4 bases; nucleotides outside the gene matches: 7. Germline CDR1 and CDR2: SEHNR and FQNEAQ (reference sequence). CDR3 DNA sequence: TGTGCCAGCAGCGCGGGACAGGAGGAAGGAAACACCATATATTTT. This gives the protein CASSAGQEEGNTIYF.